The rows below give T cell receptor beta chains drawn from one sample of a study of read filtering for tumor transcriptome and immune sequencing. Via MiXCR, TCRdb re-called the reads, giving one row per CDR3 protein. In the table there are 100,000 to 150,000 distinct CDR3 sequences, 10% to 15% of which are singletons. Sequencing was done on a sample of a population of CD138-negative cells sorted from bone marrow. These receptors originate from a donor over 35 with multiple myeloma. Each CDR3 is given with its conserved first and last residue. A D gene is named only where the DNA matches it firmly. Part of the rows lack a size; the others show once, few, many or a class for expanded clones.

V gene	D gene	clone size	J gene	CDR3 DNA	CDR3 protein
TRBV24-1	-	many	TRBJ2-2	TGTGCCACCAGTGACCAGACAGTGCCCGGGGAGCTGTTTTTT	CATSDQTVPGELFF
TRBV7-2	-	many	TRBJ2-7	TGTGCCAGCAGCTTAGTCGGAGGGGACTACGAGCAGTACTTC	CASSLVGGDYEQYF
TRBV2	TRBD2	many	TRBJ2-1	TGTGCCAGCAGTGAAGCTTCTAGCGGGAGGAACTACAATGAGCAGTTCTTC	CASSEASSGRNYNEQFF
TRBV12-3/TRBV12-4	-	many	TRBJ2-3	TGTGCCAGCAGCGAATTCGGGAGATCAGATACGCAGTATTTT	CASSEFGRSDTQYF
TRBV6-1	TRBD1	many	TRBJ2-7	TGTGCCAGCAGTGGGGACAGGGGACCCTACGAGCAGTACTTC	CASSGDRGPYEQYF
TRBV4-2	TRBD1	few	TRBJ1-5	TGTGCCAGCAGCAACGCAGGGGGAGGGAATCAGCCCCAGCATTTT	CASSNAGGGNQPQHF
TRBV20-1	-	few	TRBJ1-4	TGCAGTGCGGGGACCAAAATTGGTAATGAAAAACTGTTTTTT	CSAGTKIGNEKLFF
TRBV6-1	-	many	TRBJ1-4	TGTGCCAGCAAGGGGATAGTCGGTGCAGCTAATGAAAAACTGTTTTTT	CASKGIVGAANEKLFF
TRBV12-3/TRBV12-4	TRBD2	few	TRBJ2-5	TGTGCCAGCAGTCACGGGACTAGCGGGAGGGAGACCCAGTACTTC	CASSHGTSGRETQYF
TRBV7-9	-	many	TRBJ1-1	TGTGCCAGCAGCAAAAGCACTGAAGCTTTCTTT	CASSKSTEAFF
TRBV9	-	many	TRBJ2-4	TGTGCCAGCAGCCCCGAGGGAGGCGGTCTAGCCAAAAACATTCAGTACTTC	CASSPEGGGLAKNIQYF
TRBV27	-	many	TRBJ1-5	TGTGCCAGCAGTTTAACATCGGCAGTTAATAGCAATCAGCCACAGCATTTT	CASSLTSAVNSNQPQHF
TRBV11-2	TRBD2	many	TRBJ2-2	TGTGCCAGCAGCTTAGAGCGGGAGGCCGGGGAGCTGTTTTTT	CASSLEREAGELFF
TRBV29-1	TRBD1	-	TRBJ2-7	TGCAGCGTGACGACCGGGACAGGGGGGTACGAGCAGTACTTC	CSVTTGTGGYEQYF
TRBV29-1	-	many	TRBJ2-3	TGCAGCGTCGATGGGGTGAATACGCAGTATTTT	CSVDGVNTQYF
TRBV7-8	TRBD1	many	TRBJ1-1	TGTGCCAGCAGCCCCCGGACAGGGCGAACTGAAGCTTTCTTT	CASSPRTGRTEAFF
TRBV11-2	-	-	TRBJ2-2	TGTGCCAGCAGCAGACAGTGGAACACCGGGGAGCTGTTTTTT	CASSRQWNTGELFF
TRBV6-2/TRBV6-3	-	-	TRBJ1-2	TGTGCCAGCAAGTCGGCCAACTATGGCTACACCTTC	CASKSANYGYTF
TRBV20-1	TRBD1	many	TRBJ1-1	TGCAGTGCTAAGGGGGCCCGGGGTTTCGAGGCCACTGAAGCTTTCTTT	CSAKGARGFEATEAFF
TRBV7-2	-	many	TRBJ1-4	TGTGCCAGATCTACTGTCCCCGGGGGTGGATCCGGGGCGGGCGAAAAACTGTTTTTT	CARSTVPGGGSGAGEKLFF
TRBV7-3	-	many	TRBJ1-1	TGTGCCAGCAGCCCCCAGGGGACGAACACTGAAGCTTTCTTT	CASSPQGTNTEAFF
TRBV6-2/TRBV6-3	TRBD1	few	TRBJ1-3	TGTGCCAGCAAGACAGGGTCTGGAAACACCATATATTTT	CASKTGSGNTIYF
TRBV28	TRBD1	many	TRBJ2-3	TGTGCCAGCAGTACCTTACAGGGGAATACGCAGTATTTT	CASSTLQGNTQYF
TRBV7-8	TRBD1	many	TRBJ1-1	TGTGCCAGCAGCGTGACAGGGGCCACTGAAGCTTTCTTT	CASSVTGATEAFF
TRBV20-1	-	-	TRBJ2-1	TGCAGTGCAAGTCCCGACAATGAGCAGTTCTTC	CSASPDNEQFF
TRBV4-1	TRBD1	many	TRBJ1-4	TGCGCCAGCAGCCAAGTCACAGGGGCGGAGGAAAAACTGTTTTTT	CASSQVTGAEEKLFF
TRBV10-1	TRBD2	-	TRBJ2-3	TGCGCCAGCAGCGGGACTAGCGGGGGTCCAGATACGCAGTATTTT	CASSGTSGGPDTQYF
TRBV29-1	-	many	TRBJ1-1	TGCAGCGTTGATGCAGGGAGAAGTGAAGCTTTCTTT	CSVDAGRSEAFF
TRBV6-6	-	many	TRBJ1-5	TGTGCCAGCGGTTACTCGATGGGCGGACCGAGCAATCAGCCCCAGCATTTT	CASGYSMGGPSNQPQHF
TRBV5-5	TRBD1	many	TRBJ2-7	TGTGCCAGCAGCGGACCGGGACAGCTCTACGAGCAGTACTTC	CASSGPGQLYEQYF
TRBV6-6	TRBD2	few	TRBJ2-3	TGTGCCACCAACCCTAGCGGGGGGGCCAGAGATACGCAGTATTTT	CATNPSGGARDTQYF
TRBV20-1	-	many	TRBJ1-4	TGCAGTGCTTTGAGAACTAATGAAAAACTGTTTTTT	CSALRTNEKLFF